This entry lists 24 T cell receptor beta chains sequenced from one sample in a study of blood T cell repertoires in COVID-19. Only in-frame clones appear in the TCRdb table, and some are missing; sequencing was by immunoSEQ multiplex PCR. The data hold 85,000 to 95,000 clones, with approximately 88% observed a single time. The sequencing sample was made of peripheral blood. The source is a man in his sixties with COVID-19, enrolled during active disease.

The genes are TRBV11-3 and TRBJ1-1; possible D gene TRBD1, 5 bases. Trimming took 0 bases from V and 5 from J, leaving 7 bases between them. This CDR3 contains 13 residues. CDR1 and CDR2 (germline): SGHNT, YENEEA. CDR3 sequence: CASSLEGETEAFF. The CDR3 DNA is TGTGCCAGCAGCTTAGAAGGGGAAACTGAAGCTTTCTTT.

This sequence joins TRBV29-1 and TRBJ2-4; 7 positions agree with TRBD1. CDR1 SQVTM and CDR2 ANQGSEA come from the germline V gene. V was clipped by 7 bases and J by 1 base; unmatched bases: 4. This CDR3 has 13 amino acids. This CDR3 is CSAKGAAKNIQYF. In DNA form, the CDR3 reads TGCAGCGCTAAGGGGGCGGCCAAAAACATTCAGTACTTC.

This chain links TRBV11-2 with TRBJ2-7; possible D gene TRBD1, 5 bases. The CDR3 length is 16 residues. V lost 5 bases, J lost 4 bases, and 21 bases lay in between. CDR1 SGHAT and CDR2 FQNNGV come from the germline V gene. CDR3 nucleotide sequence: TGTGCCAGCAGCCCACCCTCGCAGCCAGGGTTTTACGAGCAGTACTTC. It codes for CASSPPSQPGFYEQYF.

The V and J genes are TRBV19 and TRBJ1-5, with D maybe TRBD1 (5 bases). Trimming took 6 bases from V and 6 from J, leaving 15 bases between them. The CDR3 spans 14 residues. Germline V lookup: CDR1 LNHDA, CDR2 SQIVND (reference sequence). CDR3: CASRGGQGGQPQHF. The CDR3 region has the DNA TGTGCCAGTAGGGGAGGGCAGGGAGGTCAGCCCCAGCATTTT.

The CDR3 reads CASSLGVTLTDTQYF. Written as DNA, the CDR3 is TGTGCCAGCAGCTTGGGAGTTACGCTCACAGATACGCAGTATTTT. The V and J genes are TRBV5-5 and TRBJ2-3; D gene ambiguous. Trimming stripped 0 bases from V and 2 bases from J, with 10 bases between. The CDR3 covers 15 residues. CDR1 is SGHKS, CDR2 YYEKEE, per germline (reference sequence).

The chain combines TRBV11-3 with TRBJ1-2; 7 positions agree with TRBD1. The germline V gene encodes CDR1 SGHNT and CDR2 YENEEA. Trimming at V came to 4 bases and at J to 8 bases, leaving 10 bases not matched to a gene. The CDR3 sequence is 14 residues long. CDR3 DNA: TGTGCCAGCAGCTCCTCAAACCAGGGGGGCGGCTACACCTTC. This codes for CASSSSNQGGGYTF.

This chain links TRBV6-5 with TRBJ1-3, with TRBD1 matching over 10 bases. The V and J ends lost 10 bases and 8 bases, in that order; junction bases with no gene match: 14. This CDR3 contains 15 residues. Germline V lookup: CDR1 MNHEY, CDR2 SVGAGI. As DNA, the CDR3 is TGTGCCATCTCCCGTTTGGGACAGGGGTCATACACCATATATTTT. It encodes CAISRLGQGSYTIYF.

The V call is TRBV6-5, the J call TRBJ2-3; the match to TRBD1 covers 7 bases. CDR1 is MNHEY, CDR2 SVGAGI, per germline. V trimming: 5 bases; J trimming: 6 bases; junction bases outside the gene matches: 5. The CDR3 consists of 13 residues. The CDR3 nucleotides are TGTGCCAGCAGTCGACAGGGACATGATACGCAGTATTTT. This gives the protein CASSRQGHDTQYF.

This rearrangement joins TRBV10-2 to TRBJ1-2; a possible D gene is TRBD1 (5 bases). The germline CDR1 and CDR2 sequences are WSHSY and SAAADI. This CDR3 region has 16 residues. V dropped 6 bases and J dropped 7 bases, with 24 bases sitting between them. The CDR3 DNA is TGCGCCAGCAGCTCCTCGGGGGGACTAATAGTCGTTGGCTACACCTTC. Amino acids: CASSSSGGLIVVGYTF.

This clone was found once. V gene TRBV28 combines with J gene TRBJ2-1, with TRBD1 matching 10 bases. The junction had 7 bases not matched to a gene; V was cut back by 5 bases and J by 9 bases. Germline values: CDR1 MDHEN, CDR2 SYDVKM. CDR3 length equals 14 residues. The CDR3 loop is CASSPGQGGREQFF. CDR3 bases: TGTGCCAGCAGTCCCGGACAGGGGGGGCGTGAGCAGTTCTTC.

The chain joins TRBV10-3 to TRBJ1-5; no clear D. This CDR3 is 14 amino acids long. Germline CDR1 and CDR2: ENHRY and SYGVKD. The V gene lost 3 bases and the J gene lost 7 bases, with 13 bases spanning the gap. The CDR3 is CAISDFGVGQPQHF. Here the CDR3 DNA reads TGTGCCATCAGTGATTTCGGGGTTGGACAGCCCCAGCATTTT.

The chain employs TRBV7-3 and TRBJ2-5; D is uncertain. Per the germline V gene, CDR1 is SGHTA and CDR2 is FQGTGA. This CDR3 has 13 residues. Trimming left V 4 bases short and J 1 base short, with 7 bases between. CDR3 protein: CASSSGAQETQYF. The CDR3 DNA sequence: TGTGCCAGCAGCTCGGGTGCCCAAGAGACCCAGTACTTC.

The chain links TRBV10-1 to TRBJ2-3; D possibly corresponds to TRBD2 (5 bases). V was cut by 1 base and J by 6 bases, with 11 bases left in between. CDR1 and CDR2 from the germline V gene are WNHNN and SYGVQD (reference sequence). CDR3 length: 14 amino acids. The CDR3 reads CASSEYGRTDTQYF. The CDR3 DNA reads as TGCGCCAGCAGTGAGTATGGGAGAACGGATACGCAGTATTTT.

V gene TRBV5-1 combines with J gene TRBJ2-3, with TRBD2 matching over 13 bases. CDR3 length equals 18 residues. With 0 bases clipped from V and 2 bases from J, the junction kept 6 bases outside the gene matches. Per germline, CDR1 SGHRS and CDR2 YFSETQ. In nucleotides, the CDR3 is TGCGCCAGCAGCTTGGAACTAGCGGGAGGGGATCTCACAGATACGCAGTATTTT. Residues: CASSLELAGGDLTDTQYF.

The chain carries TRBV10-2 and TRBJ1-1, with D perhaps TRBD1 (5 bases). This CDR3 region has 13 residues. Germline-derived CDR1 and CDR2 are WSHSY and SAAADI. Trimming removed 4 bases at V and 0 bases at J, with 6 bases between. DNA of the CDR3: TGCGCCAGCAGTGGACAGATGAACACTGAAGCTTTCTTT. The encoded protein is CASSGQMNTEAFF.

This sequence joins TRBV15 and TRBJ1-2; no reliable D call. This CDR3 comprises 14 residues. The germline CDR1 and CDR2 sequences are LNHNV and YYDKDF (reference sequence). V lost 1 base and J lost 4, with 10 bases in between. DNA of the CDR3: TGTGCCACCAGCAGAGTTCCGGGTTCCTATGGCTACACCTTC. This encodes CATSRVPGSYGYTF.

The chain recombines TRBV24-1 with TRBJ1-2; 7 bases are a match to TRBD1. The junction had 8 bases not matched to a gene; V was cut back by 11 bases and J by 3 bases. Germline CDR1 KGHDR, CDR2 SFDVKD. The CDR3 extends over 13 amino acids. In DNA, the CDR3 is TGTGCCATCAAGGGGGCAGGGGACTATGGCTACACCTTC. This codes for CAIKGAGDYGYTF.

Written as DNA, the CDR3 is TGTGCCACGGAGGGGTATGGAAACACCATATATTTT. Translating gives CATEGYGNTIYF. V and J are TRBV10-3 and TRBJ1-3; a possible D gene is TRBD1 (5 bases). Germline lookup yields CDR1 ENHRY and CDR2 SYGVKD. This CDR3 comprises 12 residues. Trimming shortened V by 10 bases and J by 3 bases, and 10 bases separated the two germline ends.

The rearrangement uses TRBV5-6 and TRBJ2-3; D unresolved. The V end was cut by 2 bases, the J end by 2 bases, with 15 bases between. CDR1 is SGHDT, CDR2 YYEEEE, per germline. The CDR3 loop spans 16 amino acids. The CDR3 spells CASSFFDPEATDTQYF. The CDR3 DNA reads as TGTGCCAGCAGCTTTTTTGATCCCGAGGCCACAGATACGCAGTATTTT.

This chain joins TRBV4-2 and TRBJ1-2; 8 bases are a match to TRBD1. Germline CDR1 LGHNA, CDR2 YNFKEQ. This CDR3 comprises 14 residues. Unmatched junction bases numbered 1, after V lost 1 base and J lost 3 bases. The CDR3 region has the DNA TGTGCCAGCAGCCAAGCGGACAGGGACTATGGCTACACCTTC. Its translation is CASSQADRDYGYTF.

The rearrangement uses TRBV9 and TRBJ1-1; possibly TRBD1 for D (5 bases). The V end was cut by 0 bases, the J end by 1 base, with 7 bases between. The CDR3 runs to 14 residues. The germline V gene has CDR1 SGDLS and CDR2 YYNGEE. As DNA, the CDR3 is TGTGCCAGCAGCGTAGCGGGGGGGAACACTGAAGCTTTCTTT. Amino acid sequence: CASSVAGGNTEAFF.

The chain combines TRBV28 with TRBJ1-6; D call uncertain. Looked up from germline, CDR1 is MDHEN and CDR2 is SYDVKM. Trimming left V 3 bases short and J 0 bases short, with 3 bases between. This CDR3 is 14 amino acids long. In DNA, the CDR3 is TGTGCCAGCAGTTTCTCCTCCTATAATTCACCCCTCCACTTT. It yields the protein CASSFSSYNSPLHF. The whole variable domain, filled in from reference TRBV28 and TRBJ1-6, reads DVKVTQSSRYLVKRTGEKVFLECVQDMDHENMFWYRQDPGLGLRLIYFSYDVKMKEKGDIPEGYSVSREKKERFSLILESASTNQTSMYLCASSFSSYNSPLHFGNGTRLTVT.

On this clone: A read error may account for a junction end that differs from germline. This chain links TRBV11-3 with TRBJ2-7; D perhaps matches TRBD2 (6 bases). Germline values: CDR1 SGHNT, CDR2 YENEEA. This CDR3 is built from 16 residues. CDR3 sequence (DNA): TGTGCCAGCAGCCTGGGACTCGGGGCTCTCTCCTCCGAGCAGTACTTC. Translating gives CASSLGLGALSSEQYF.

This clone was picked up a small number of times. The chain recombines TRBV2 with TRBJ2-5, with 8 bases aligning to TRBD1. Germline V gene lookup returns CDR1 SNHLY and CDR2 FYNNEI. There are 15 residues in the CDR3. After removal of 4 bases from V and 0 bases from J, the junction contained 4 bases not matched to a gene. The CDR3 nucleotides read TGTGCCAGCAGTGTAATACAGGGGGACCAAGAGACCCAGTACTTC. It yields the protein CASSVIQGDQETQYF.